These T cell receptor beta chains were read from a single sample in a study of cytomegalovirus exposure and HLA in healthy donors. Profiled with immunoSEQ multiplex PCR; TCRdb holds only in-frame clones, not every one. The table for this sample gives about 130,000 clones. Sample: PBMCs. The origin of the receptors is a woman in her 40s in good health and CMV-seropositive. CDR3s include the opening cysteine and the closing phenylalanine or tryptophan. The D gene is left open where the match is weak.

V gene	D gene	J gene	CDR3 protein	CDR3 DNA
TRBV6-4	TRBD2	TRBJ2-2	CASSQAGGTFAGELFF	TGTGCCAGCAGCCAAGCGGGAGGAACCTTCGCCGGGGAGCTGTTTTTT
TRBV6-5	-	TRBJ1-2	CASSSLEVSRGYTF	TGTGCCAGCAGTTCCCTCGAGGTCTCCCGAGGCTACACCTTC
TRBV29-1	TRBD1	TRBJ1-2	CSVIETGPDYTF	TGCAGCGTTATAGAGACAGGGCCTGACTACACCTTC
TRBV5-4	-	TRBJ2-2	CASSPDWGAGELFF	TGTGCCAGCAGCCCGGACTGGGGGGCCGGGGAGCTGTTTTTT
TRBV9	TRBD1	TRBJ2-7	CASSATGVPYEQYF	TGTGCCAGCAGCGCGACAGGGGTTCCCTACGAGCAGTACTTC
TRBV30	-	TRBJ1-4	CAWSVGDEKLFF	TGTGCCTGGAGTGTAGGAGACGAAAAACTGTTTTTT
TRBV7-3	-	TRBJ2-1	CASSLILGNEQFF	TGTGCCAGCAGCTTAATTCTCGGGAATGAGCAGTTCTTC
TRBV6-1	-	TRBJ2-1	CASSEALDSLSEQFF	TGTGCCAGCAGTGAAGCCCTGGACTCGCTGTCTGAGCAGTTCTTC
TRBV19	-	TRBJ2-7	CATGQSYEQYF	TGTGCCACCGGACAATCCTACGAGCAGTACTTC
TRBV13	TRBD1	TRBJ2-1	CASSTDRGLGNEQFF	TGTGCCAGCAGCACGGACAGGGGTTTAGGCAATGAGCAGTTCTTC
TRBV7-3	TRBD2	TRBJ2-3	CASSRGTSGRALDTQYF	TGTGCCAGCAGCCGCGGGACTAGCGGGAGGGCCCTAGATACGCAGTATTTT
TRBV27	-	TRBJ2-7	CASSLYAGQTYEQYF	TGTGCCAGCAGTTTATACGCGGGACAGACCTACGAGCAGTACTTC
TRBV5-6	TRBD1	TRBJ2-7	CASSSGTGPYEQYF	TGTGCCAGCAGCTCAGGGACAGGCCCCTACGAGCAGTACTTC
TRBV28	-	TRBJ2-7	CASSLGGTVYEQYF	TGTGCCAGCAGTTTAGGCGGGACTGTATACGAGCAGTACTTC
TRBV9	-	TRBJ2-1	CASSGLGATSYNEQFF	TGTGCCAGCAGCGGCTTAGGGGCGACATCCTACAATGAGCAGTTCTTC
TRBV9	TRBD2	TRBJ2-7	CASSATWREKYF	TGTGCCAGCAGCGCAACTTGGCGGGAGAAGTACTTC
TRBV5-1	-	TRBJ2-7	CASSLRQYYEQYF	TGCGCCAGCAGCTTAAGACAGTACTACGAGCAGTACTTC
TRBV6-6	TRBD1	TRBJ1-1	CASSYSDRGNTEAFF	TGTGCCAGCAGTTACTCCGACAGGGGGAACACTGAAGCTTTCTTT
TRBV7-3	TRBD2	TRBJ2-5	CARSGGRQETQYF	TGTGCACGTAGCGGGGGCCGACAAGAGACCCAGTACTTC
TRBV7-2	-	TRBJ2-7	CASNNPTGRYEQYF	TGTGCCAGCAATAATCCGACAGGAAGGTACGAGCAGTACTTC
TRBV2	-	TRBJ1-5	CASSEVGKDQPQHF	TGTGCCAGCAGTGAAGTCGGGAAAGATCAGCCCCAGCATTTT
TRBV28	-	TRBJ1-2	CASSLDTGYGYTF	TGTGCCAGCAGTTTAGATACAGGGTATGGCTACACCTTC
TRBV19	-	TRBJ2-6	CASSIGGSSGANVLTF	TGTGCCAGTAGTATCGGCGGTAGCTCTGGGGCCAACGTCCTGACTTTC
TRBV6-1	TRBD1	TRBJ1-5	CASSARDRGGGNQPQHF	TGTGCCAGCAGTGCCCGGGACAGGGGAGGAGGCAATCAGCCCCAGCATTTT
TRBV7-9	-	TRBJ2-7	CASSLTGIRGEYEQYF	TGTGCCAGCAGCCTAACCGGGATCAGAGGCGAATACGAGCAGTACTTC
TRBV2	TRBD1	TRBJ2-7	CASRGTGGYEQYF	TGTGCCAGCAGAGGGACAGGGGGCTACGAGCAGTACTTC
TRBV6-5	-	TRBJ1-1	CASRARGLNTEAFF	TGTGCCAGCAGGGCCCGGGGTTTGAACACTGAAGCTTTCTTT
TRBV28	-	TRBJ2-6	CASSSPPGANVLTF	TGTGCCAGCAGTTCTCCCCCGGGGGCCAACGTCCTGACTTTC
TRBV6-5	-	TRBJ2-5	CASRGWGAVQETQYF	TGTGCCAGCAGAGGATGGGGCGCCGTCCAAGAGACCCAGTACTTC
TRBV7-9	-	TRBJ1-3	CASAQGSRSGNTIYF	TGTGCCAGCGCCCAGGGCAGCCGCTCTGGAAACACCATATATTTT
TRBV5-1	-	TRBJ2-3	CASSLGTTEGTQYF	TGCGCCAGCAGCTTGGGTACTACGGAGGGTACGCAGTATTTT
TRBV18	TRBD1	TRBJ2-7	CASSPLDRPVSLLREQYF	TGTGCCAGCTCACCGCTGGACAGGCCGGTCAGCCTCCTACGAGAGCAGTACTTC
TRBV5-1	TRBD2	TRBJ2-5	CASSLGGLAGQGQETQYF	TGCGCCAGCAGCTTGGGGGGACTAGCGGGACAGGGTCAAGAGACCCAGTACTTC
TRBV4-3	TRBD1	TRBJ2-1	CASSQNPDRGYNEQFF	TGCGCCAGCAGCCAAAATCCGGACAGGGGATACAATGAGCAGTTCTTC
TRBV7-8	-	TRBJ2-2	CASSPRGELFF	TGTGCCAGCAGCCCGCGGGGGGAGCTGTTTTTT
TRBV15	TRBD1	TRBJ1-4	CATSRPGTGNEKLFF	TGTGCCACCAGCAGACCCGGGACAGGGAATGAAAAACTGTTTTTT
TRBV7-9	-	TRBJ1-1	CASSPRADEAFF	TGTGCCAGCAGCCCGAGGGCAGATGAAGCTTTCTTT
TRBV5-4	-	TRBJ1-1	CASSLGPFSGAFF	TGTGCCAGCAGCTTGGGTCCGTTTTCGGGAGCTTTCTTT
TRBV4-1	-	TRBJ2-7	CASSQGSPDRPYEQYF	TGCGCCAGCAGCCAAGGAAGTCCGGACAGACCCTACGAGCAGTACTTC
TRBV27	-	TRBJ1-2	CASSPQPQGRGGYTF	TGTGCCAGCAGTCCCCAACCTCAGGGAAGAGGCGGCTACACCTTC
TRBV11-2	TRBD2	TRBJ2-7	CASSPGLAGTEQYF	TGTGCCAGCAGCCCCGGACTAGCGGGAACCGAGCAGTACTTC
TRBV11-3	-	TRBJ2-1	CASSLDHGRNEQFF	TGTGCCAGCAGCTTAGATCATGGGAGAAATGAGCAGTTCTTC
TRBV10-3	TRBD1	TRBJ1-2	CAISVGTGVDGYTF	TGTGCCATCAGTGTAGGGACAGGGGTAGATGGCTACACCTTC
TRBV14	TRBD1	TRBJ1-5	CASSAGTGDQPQHF	TGTGCCAGCAGCGCTGGGACAGGGGATCAGCCCCAGCATTTT
TRBV10-3	TRBD1	TRBJ2-7	CAIRSGAGGDEQYF	TGTGCCATCAGGTCCGGGGCAGGGGGAGACGAGCAGTACTTC
TRBV15	-	TRBJ1-5	CATSRVAGVNQPQHF	TGTGCCACCAGCAGGGTAGCAGGGGTGAATCAGCCCCAGCATTTT
TRBV5-6	TRBD1	TRBJ2-5	CASNPRGRETQYF	TGTGCCAGCAACCCTAGGGGGCGCGAGACCCAGTACTTC
TRBV7-6	-	TRBJ2-5	CASSSGVLQETQYF	TGTGCCAGCAGCTCAGGGGTCCTCCAAGAGACCCAGTACTTC
TRBV5-3	TRBD2	TRBJ2-7	CARSLELAGEHEQYF	TGTGCCAGAAGCTTGGAACTAGCGGGAGAACACGAGCAGTACTTC
TRBV7-3	-	TRBJ2-2	CASSSRGDGELFF	TGTGCCAGCAGCTCAAGGGGTGACGGGGAGCTGTTTTTT
TRBV6-6	TRBD1	TRBJ1-5	CASSYSGTGGNQPQHF	TGTGCCAGCAGTTACTCCGGGACAGGGGGAAATCAGCCCCAGCATTTT
TRBV6-6	-	TRBJ2-5	CASSYSRESETQYF	TGTGCCAGCAGTTACTCCCGCGAGAGCGAGACCCAGTACTTC
TRBV6-4	TRBD2	TRBJ2-5	CAGASGRAPLRPQETQYF	TGTGCCGGCGCTAGCGGGAGGGCCCCATTAAGACCGCAAGAGACCCAGTACTTC
TRBV18	TRBD1	TRBJ1-2	CASSPSGQNYGYTF	TGTGCCAGCTCACCGTCGGGACAGAACTATGGCTACACCTTC
TRBV19	-	TRBJ1-3	CASSLHSADSRSGNTIYF	TGTGCCAGTAGTCTCCACTCAGCCGACAGCCGCTCTGGAAACACCATATATTTT
TRBV10-3	-	TRBJ1-1	CAISESATDAFF	TGTGCCATCAGTGAGTCCGCGACAGATGCTTTCTTT
TRBV19	TRBD2	TRBJ2-4	CASSREGLAKNIQYF	TGTGCCAGTAGTCGGGAGGGGTTAGCCAAAAACATTCAGTACTTC
TRBV28	TRBD1	TRBJ1-1	CASSLTGTEAEAFF	TGTGCCAGCAGTTTAACCGGGACAGAGGCTGAAGCTTTCTTT
TRBV5-3	TRBD2	TRBJ2-3	CARSLDPSGSPTDTQYF	TGTGCCAGAAGCTTGGATCCCAGCGGGAGCCCCACAGATACGCAGTATTTT
TRBV28	-	TRBJ2-5	CASSLPMTGTGETQYF	TGTGCCAGCAGTCTACCAATGACCGGAACGGGGGAGACCCAGTACTTC